The 7 T cell receptor beta chains listed next were all sequenced from one sample in a study of response to subunit inactivated influenza vaccine. TCRdb analysed the RT-PCR reads with MiXCR anew, one entry per CDR3 protein. The sample includes over 750,000 distinct CDR3 sequences, roughly 20% seen only once; the top ten take about 10%. Specimen: PBMCs from blood, collected less than 6 days after vaccination. All receptors come from a man over 45 who received an inactivated influenza vaccine.

The rearrangement links TRBV10-3 to TRBJ1-2; D might be TRBD1 (6 bases). In germline, CDR1 is ENHRY, CDR2 SYGVKD. V lost 2 bases and J lost 8, with 18 bases in between. The CDR3 is made up of 15 amino acids. CDR3 nucleotide sequence: TGTGCCATCAGTGAGACGCAAGGGGGAACTGGGGGCTACACCTTC. It encodes CAISETQGGTGGYTF.

This clonotype was counted only a few times. V and J are TRBV10-3 and TRBJ1-1; a weak D match, TRBD1 (6 bases). Germline CDR1 is ENHRY and CDR2 is SYGVKD. This CDR3 contains 13 residues. Trimming stripped 3 bases from V and 4 bases from J, with 9 bases between. The CDR3 sequence is CAISDWGPTEAFF. The CDR3 DNA reads TGTGCCATCAGTGATTGGGGGCCCACTGAAGCTTTCTTT.

This chain links TRBV6-1 with TRBJ1-2; 9 bases are a match to TRBD1. The V and J ends lost 8 bases and 4 bases, in that order; junction bases with no gene match: 5. This CDR3 spans 13 amino acids. CDR1 and CDR2 (germline): MNHNS, SASEGT. The CDR3 DNA reads as TGTGCCAGCTGGACAGGGGAAGGCTATGGCTACACCTTC. Translation gives CASWTGEGYGYTF.

This clonotype was detected only once. A clone one base away is much larger, so this may be a read error. The rearrangement links TRBV12-3 or TRBV12-4 to TRBJ2-1, with TRBD1 matching over 12 bases. Trimming took 3 bases from V and 8 from J; bases not matched to a gene: 8. This CDR3 has 16 residues. CDR3 protein: CASSFPGTGGPHEQFF. CDR3 bases: TGTGCCAGCAGTTTTCCTGGGACAGGGGGCCCCCATGAGCAGTTCTTC.

A few counts support this clonotype. The rearrangement uses TRBV18 and TRBJ2-5, with D unresolved. Trimming took off 2 bases at V and 3 bases at J, with 13 bases between the two ends. The CDR3 spans 15 residues. Germline assignment: CDR1 KGHSH and CDR2 LQKENI. CDR3 amino acids: CASSPLGLTEETQYF. CDR3 DNA sequence: TGTGCCAGCTCACCATTGGGGTTAACCGAAGAGACCCAGTACTTC.

This clonotype was detected only a few times. V usage is TRBV7-9 and J usage is TRBJ2-3, with TRBD1 identical over 9 bases. The CDR3 spans 15 residues. From germline, CDR1 is SEHNR and CDR2 FQNEAQ (reference sequence). Germline trimming cut 5 bases from V and 2 bases from J; bases unmatched to any gene: 5. In DNA, the CDR3 is TGTGCCAGCAGCCGGGGACAGGGCGCCACAGATACGCAGTATTTT. As protein: CASSRGQGATDTQYF.

This clonotype occurred a few times. This sequence joins TRBV7-2 and TRBJ1-6; perhaps TRBD1 as D (5 bases). V shed 1 base and J shed 9 bases, with 13 bases lying between them. Germline CDR1 SGHTA, CDR2 FQGNSA. The CDR3 totals 15 residues. The CDR3 is CASSLGHGAGSPLHF. DNA of the CDR3: TGTGCCAGCAGCTTAGGACATGGGGCGGGTTCACCCCTCCACTTT.